The next 10 T cell receptor beta chains were all read from a single sample in a study of breast tumors, draining lymph nodes, adjacent tissues. MiXCR, run by TCRdb on the multiplex PCR reads, gives a single entry per CDR3 protein. The table shows about 230,000 distinct CDR3 sequences, with about 34% occurring only once. Samples came from axillary lymph nodes draining the breast cancer. The sequencing sample was made of axillary lymph node tissue. The receptor source for this set is a female donor with breast cancer. Some clones in this sample may be carry-over from other donors' samples.

V is TRBV30 and J is TRBJ2-5; 10 bases align to TRBD2. V lost 2 bases and J lost 4; bases outside the gene matches: 1. The CDR3 contains 13 residues. Germline V gene sequence: CDR1 GTSNPN, CDR2 SVGIG (reference sequence). In nucleotides, the CDR3 is TGTGCCTGGAGTCTAGCGGGAGTAGAGACCCAGTACTTC. The encoded protein is CAWSLAGVETQYF.

For the CDR3, the DNA is TGTGCCAGCAGCCAATCGACTAGCGGGACCGGGGAGACCCAGTACTTC. The encoded protein is CASSQSTSGTGETQYF. The gene calls are TRBV3-1 and TRBJ2-5; 11 bases are a match to TRBD2. The CDR3 runs to 16 residues. V shed 2 bases, J shed 5 bases, and the junction held 7 bases outside the gene matches. Looked up from germline, CDR1 is LGHDT and CDR2 is YNNKEL (reference sequence).

In its sample, this clonotype was seen many times. The chain links TRBV30 to TRBJ1-5; TRBD1 might be the D (5 bases). The CDR3 length is 16 residues. Deletions cut 1 base from V and 5 bases from J, with 18 bases between. Germline lookup yields CDR1 GTSNPN and CDR2 SVGIG (reference sequence). The CDR3 DNA reads TGTGCCTGGAGTGAAGGTACAGGAGGCATCCATCAGCCCCAGCATTTT. As protein: CAWSEGTGGIHQPQHF.

The rearrangement joins TRBV19 to TRBJ1-2; D uncertain. V lost 4 bases to trimming and J lost 8 bases, with 17 bases between them. CDR3 length: 14 residues. From germline, CDR1 is LNHDA and CDR2 SQIVND (reference sequence). The CDR3 DNA reads TGTGCCAGTAGTAGGTTTGCACCGGGTCAGGGCTACACCTTC. It is translated as CASSRFAPGQGYTF.

The chain joins TRBV11-2 to TRBJ1-1; maybe TRBD1 (5 bases). CDR3 length equals 15 residues. Trimming removed 4 bases from V and 1 base from J, with 13 bases in between. Germline assignment: CDR1 SGHAT and CDR2 FQNNGV. CDR3: CASSSRQSKNTEAFF. CDR3 coding DNA: TGTGCCAGCAGCTCCCGACAGAGTAAGAACACTGAAGCTTTCTTT.

This clonotype was picked up many times. The chain links TRBV24-1 to TRBJ2-5, with a tentative D call TRBD2 (5 bases). Trimming shortened V by 1 base and J by 9 bases, and 14 bases separated the two germline ends. CDR3 length: 14 amino acids. Per the germline V gene, CDR1 is KGHDR and CDR2 is SFDVKD. CDR3 in amino acids: CATSDFSDRGAQYF. DNA for the CDR3: TGTGCCACCAGTGATTTCAGCGACCGGGGAGCCCAGTACTTC.

Only a few counts were recorded for this clonotype. At one end the junction does not follow the germline gene, possibly because of a read error. The chain has TRBV3-1 and TRBJ1-2, with D tentatively TRBD1 (5 bases). CDR3 size: 14 residues. Germline V gene lookup returns CDR1 LGHDT and CDR2 YNNKEL (reference sequence). The DNA for the CDR3 is TGTCCCAGCAGCCAAGGCGCCGGGGCCTATGGCTACACCTTC. It codes for CPSSQGAGAYGYTF.

This clonotype showed up many times. This chain links TRBV6-1 with TRBJ2-7; D may be TRBD1 (5 bases). CDR3 length equals 12 residues. Germline CDR1 reads MNHNS; CDR2 reads SASEGT. The ends were cut back, 6 bases at V and 7 bases at J, with 13 bases in the middle. CDR3: CASRGPAREQYF. The CDR3 region has the DNA TGTGCCAGCAGGGGGCCAGCGCGGGAGCAGTACTTC.

In its sample, this clonotype was seen many times. The gene calls are TRBV15 and TRBJ2-2; D is undetermined. This CDR3 has 13 residues. V shed 1 base and J shed 6 bases, with 6 bases lying between them. CDR1 is LNHNV and CDR2 is YYDKDF in the germline V gene (reference sequence). The CDR3 nucleotides are TGTGCCACCAGCAGAGCCCAGGCCGGGGAGCTGTTTTTT. This encodes CATSRAQAGELFF.

Turning to this clonotype: A much larger clonotype is one base distant, so this may be a read error. The V and J genes are TRBV10-3 and TRBJ2-1; TRBD2 agrees at 8 bases. CDR1 and CDR2 (germline): ENHRY, SYGVKD. V lost 4 bases and J lost 10; bases outside the gene matches: 12. This CDR3 contains 15 residues. The chain's CDR3 is CAISGESGSFGEQFF. The CDR3 region has the DNA TGTGCCATCAGTGGAGAAAGCGGGAGTTTTGGGGAGCAGTTCTTC.